The clone carrying this T cell receptor (beta chain) was seen more than once but under ten times. These data originate in a study of identical twins. Germline CDR1 and CDR2: MNHEY and SVGAGI. There are 15 residues in the CDR3. V gave up 1 base and J gave up 2 bases; unmatched junction bases: 3. Template switching, a step in the protocol, added a universal primer site, and cDNA carried unique molecular identifiers. In TCRdb, the 5' RACE reads were re-called with MiXCR into one record per CDR3 protein. The data show about 290,000 distinct CDR3 sequences, roughly 9.7% seen once. The sample was also reused in another study, on yellow fever vaccine responses in identical twins.

The source material was CD8+ T cells sorted from blood. The chain is built from TRBV6-5 and TRBJ2-3; 7 bases are a match to TRBD2. This clonotype was sampled from a woman under 30 in good health. In DNA, the CDR3 is TGTGCCAGCAGTTACTTAGCGGGTCCCACAGATACGCAGTATTTT. This encodes CASSYLAGPTDTQYF.